A selection of T cell receptor beta chains follows, all from one sample in a study of shared clonotypes between healthy human individuals. Assay: immunoSEQ multiplex PCR; the TCRdb copy retains only in-frame clones and omits some. The sample consists of 850,000 to 1,200,000 clones, about 70% of them appearing once. Sequencing was carried out using memory CD4+ T cells sorted from blood. These receptors were taken from a man aged 18 to 29 in good health. CDR3s leave out the opening cysteine and the closing phenylalanine or tryptophan.

>.|TRBV5-5
ASSRGSGGISYEQY
>TRBJ1-2|TRBV6-6
ASNRMTGSGYT
>TRBJ1-2|TRBV25-1
ASQNLYGYT
>TRBJ2-1|TRBV5-1
ASSLGGSGYNEQF
>TRBJ1-2|TRBV15
ATSRDPGQGNGYT
>TRBJ2-7|TRBV5-1
ASSATASSYEQY
>TRBJ2-5|TRBV5-8
ASSSSRSAQY
>TRBJ2-7|TRBV2
ASSVREQY
>TRBJ2-3|TRBV6-4
ASAGGTGDTQY
>TRBJ2-3|TRBV13
ASSFSSGGDTQY
>TRBJ1-6|TRBV28
ASSTRTGGSSPLH
>TRBJ1-5|TRBV7-9
ASSAGPGGGQPQH
>TRBJ1-3|TRBV11-2
ASSLRWPAAGNTIY
>TRBJ1-5|TRBV5-4
ASSFGQALNQPQH
>TRBJ1-5|TRBV30
AWSVSKVGGRGNQPQH
>TRBJ2-3|TRBV7-2
ASSAEGQRSTDTQY
>TRBJ2-7|TRBV7-8
ASSLDQRAPYEQY
>TRBJ2-3|TRBV19
ASSPPVRGVGGDTQY
>TRBJ2-2|TRBV5-1
ASSIGTANTGELF
>TRBJ2-7|TRBV30
AWSKITPGQGYFYEQY
>TRBJ2-1|TRBV7-3
ASSFFPLSGANSYNEQF
>TRBJ1-5|TRBV2
ASSGDAGGNQPQH
>TRBJ2-2|TRBV7-9
ASSLVITANTGELF
>TRBJ2-1|TRBV4-2
ASSQAGGQYNEQF
>TRBJ2-7|TRBV5-1
ASSLAGGEQY
>TRBJ2-7|TRBV7-9
ASSPGQGSSYEQY
>TRBJ2-1|TRBV10-3
ASTDGGSYNEQF
>TRBJ2-1|TRBV20-1
SAAGVNEQF
>TRBJ2-7|TRBV5-4
ASSPGQGFEQY